This TCR beta chain appears in the sequencing data of a study of blood T cells in healthy people across ages. Study-wide findings and caveats: Older age went with lower TCR beta diversity per million T cells, in a roughly linear way.

For the second PCR, which ran for about 6 to 12 cycles, a sample-barcoded 5' primer and a J-beta primer mix were used. TCRdb reprocessed the 5' RACE reads via MiXCR and lists one record per CDR3 protein. The sample has 1.5 million or so distinct CDR3 sequences; approximately 42% are singletons. Remarks on this clonotype: Its antigen is currently unknown.

Each donor's blood draw was approximately 10 milliliters of peripheral blood. The amount of total RNA extracted per sample was at least 5.5 micrograms. CDR1 LGHDT and CDR2 YNNKEL come from the germline V gene (reference sequence). This CDR3 comprises 13 residues. Trimming shortened V by 2 bases and J by 6 bases, and 10 bases separated the two germline ends. This TCR came from a woman younger than 30 in good health. This chain uses TRBV3-1 with TRBJ2-5; D not certain. Sequencing was carried out using blood. The CDR3 DNA follows: TGTGCCAGCAGCCAAATTGGGTTTCAGACCCAGTACTTC. Translated: CASSQIGFQTQYF.